The rows below give T cell receptor beta chains drawn from one sample of a study of blood T cells in healthy people across ages. TCRdb passed the 5' RACE reads through MiXCR, listing each CDR3 protein once. The repertoire includes hundreds of thousands of distinct CDR3 sequences, approximately 55% of them detected once, and approximately 40% sits in the top ten. What was sequenced was blood. The source of these receptors is a man aged 80 or over in good health. Each CDR3 is given with its conserved first and last residue.

TRBV5-1	TRBJ2-1	CASSVRLARHEQFF
TRBV7-2	TRBJ1-1	CASSLERRRTEAFF
TRBV29-1	TRBJ1-2	CSVERPGLNYGYTF
TRBV27	TRBJ2-7	CASSLGGNYGQYF
TRBV6-1	TRBJ1-1	CASTLKQGFYTEAFF
TRBV29-1	TRBJ1-2	CSVVAVYGYTF
TRBV7-9	TRBJ2-2	CASRRQGLTNTGELFF
TRBV5-1	TRBJ2-1	CASSSGTGGYEQFF
TRBV10-3	TRBJ1-2	CAISAGNMNYGYTF
TRBV5-6	TRBJ2-7	CASSLGEGAYEQYF
TRBV6-6	TRBJ1-1	CASANELAFF
TRBV29-1	TRBJ2-7	CSVALGLADEQYF
TRBV9	TRBJ2-5	CASTRGGAFYNEQYF
TRBV27	TRBJ2-1	CASSSRDRNEQFF
TRBV7-9	TRBJ2-1	CASSLGQSDNEQFF
TRBV6-6	TRBJ2-7	CASSYSIFGAEQYF
TRBV29-1	TRBJ2-5	CSADRSGRAQETQYF
TRBV27	TRBJ1-1	CASSQGSIMNTEAFF
TRBV20-1	TRBJ2-1	CSASDRRAGGNEQFF
TRBV27	TRBJ1-2	CASSVTGSGYTF
TRBV19	TRBJ2-3	CASSIGLAGALSGDAYF
TRBV5-4	TRBJ2-7	CASSWSGLAGTYEQYF
TRBV28	TRBJ2-1	CASSPDRGLHNEQFF
TRBV7-3	TRBJ2-5	CASSRGRAGQETQYF
TRBV29-1	TRBJ2-7	CSVVGTSGAQYF
TRBV4-1	TRBJ2-1	CASSQDKGAGGNEQFF
TRBV10-3	TRBJ2-5	CAISDSGQRSDEQYF
TRBV20-1	TRBJ2-7	CSARGDRGREQYF
TRBV29-1	TRBJ2-1	CSVETRGKGFF
TRBV20-1	TRBJ2-1	CSAYEPGQGDEQFF
TRBV12-3/TRBV12-4	TRBJ1-4	CASTDPGNEKLFF
TRBV19	TRBJ2-3	CASSVLGTDTQYF
TRBV2	TRBJ2-2	CASRSGTGRSNTGELFF
TRBV4-1	TRBJ2-1	CASSEPSGRLAPNNEQFF
TRBV12-3/TRBV12-4	TRBJ2-7	CASRYGTAYEQYF
TRBV28	TRBJ1-1	CASSARQSNTEAFF
TRBV27	TRBJ2-3	CASRRLAGGAADTQYF
TRBV9	TRBJ1-1	CASSVVREAFF
TRBV28	TRBJ1-1	CASSPRQGARTEAFF
TRBV6-2/TRBV6-3	TRBJ2-2	CASDTRSTGELFF
TRBV3-1	TRBJ1-2	CASSQESLGGGGYTF
TRBV27	TRBJ2-1	CASSFTSGVGDEQFF
TRBV7-2	TRBJ2-5	CASSLSSGRHNEQYF
TRBV20-1	TRBJ1-1	CSATLTAMNTEAFF
TRBV5-1	TRBJ2-1	CASSSRGLAVNEQFF
TRBV24-1	TRBJ2-2	CATTGSTGELFF
TRBV21-1	TRBJ2-7	CASTYPGGLRQYF
TRBV28	TRBJ2-1	CASSFLAGANEQFF